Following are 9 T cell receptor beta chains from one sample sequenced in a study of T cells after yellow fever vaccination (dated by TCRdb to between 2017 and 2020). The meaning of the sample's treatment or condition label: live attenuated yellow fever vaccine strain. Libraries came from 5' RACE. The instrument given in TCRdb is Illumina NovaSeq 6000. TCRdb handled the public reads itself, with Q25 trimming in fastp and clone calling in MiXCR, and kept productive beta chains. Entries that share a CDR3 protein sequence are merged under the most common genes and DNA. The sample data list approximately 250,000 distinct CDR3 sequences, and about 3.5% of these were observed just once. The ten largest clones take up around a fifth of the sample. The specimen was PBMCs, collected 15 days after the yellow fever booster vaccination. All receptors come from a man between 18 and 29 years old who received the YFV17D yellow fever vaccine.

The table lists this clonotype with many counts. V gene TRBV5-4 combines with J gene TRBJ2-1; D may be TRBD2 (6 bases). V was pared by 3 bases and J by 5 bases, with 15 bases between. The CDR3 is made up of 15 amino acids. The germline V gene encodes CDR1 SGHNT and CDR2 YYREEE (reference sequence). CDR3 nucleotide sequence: TGTGCCAGCAGCTCCAGCCGGAGGGGAAACAATGAGCAGTTCTTC. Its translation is CASSSSRRGNNEQFF.

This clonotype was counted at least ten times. CDR3 in amino acids: CASSLLESSYNEQFF. The CDR3 nucleotides read TGTGCCAGCAGTTTACTGGAGAGCTCCTACAATGAGCAGTTCTTC. The chain is built from TRBV27 and TRBJ2-1; D is unclear. The CDR3 has 15 amino acids. Germline V CDR1 and CDR2: MNHEY, SMNVEV (reference sequence). The germline V and J ends were trimmed by 2 bases and 0 bases, with 8 bases remaining between them.

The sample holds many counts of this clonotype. Here the CDR3 reads CASSLEGGGTFTDTQYF. The DNA for the CDR3 is TGTGCCAGCAGCTTAGAGGGCGGGGGGACCTTCACAGATACGCAGTATTTT. The rearrangement links TRBV7-3 to TRBJ2-3, with 8 bases matching TRBD2. V dropped 2 bases and J dropped 2; count of bases not matched to a gene: 9. Germline V gene lookup returns CDR1 SGHTA and CDR2 FQGTGA. The CDR3 consists of 17 residues.

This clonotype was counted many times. CDR3 protein: CASRGTDTQYF. The CDR3, as DNA: TGTGCCAGCAGAGGGACAGATACGCAGTATTTT. The rearrangement links TRBV6-5 to TRBJ2-3; D is undetermined. Germline loops: CDR1 MNHEY, CDR2 SVGAGI. The CDR3 spans 11 residues. The V and J ends lost 6 bases and 3 bases respectively, with 4 bases between them.

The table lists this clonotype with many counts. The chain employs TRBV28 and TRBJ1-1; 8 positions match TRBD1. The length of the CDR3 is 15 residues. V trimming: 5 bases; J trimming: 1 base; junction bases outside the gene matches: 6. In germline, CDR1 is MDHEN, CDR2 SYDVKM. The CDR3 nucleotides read TGTGCCAGCAGTCCTGCGGACAGGGCGAACACTGAAGCTTTCTTT. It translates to CASSPADRANTEAFF.

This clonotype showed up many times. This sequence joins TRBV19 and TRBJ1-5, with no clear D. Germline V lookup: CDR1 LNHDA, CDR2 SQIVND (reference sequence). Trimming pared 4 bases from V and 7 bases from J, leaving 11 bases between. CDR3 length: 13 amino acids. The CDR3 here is CASSTEGWQPQHF. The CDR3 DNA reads TGTGCCAGTAGTACCGAGGGTTGGCAGCCCCAGCATTTT.

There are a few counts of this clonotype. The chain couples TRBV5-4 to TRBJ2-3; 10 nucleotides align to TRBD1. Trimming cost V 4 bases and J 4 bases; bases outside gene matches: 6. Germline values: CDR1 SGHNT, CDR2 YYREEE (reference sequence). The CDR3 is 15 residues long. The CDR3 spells CASSRGTGVSDTQYF. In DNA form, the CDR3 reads TGTGCCAGCAGCCGGGGGACAGGGGTTTCAGATACGCAGTATTTT.

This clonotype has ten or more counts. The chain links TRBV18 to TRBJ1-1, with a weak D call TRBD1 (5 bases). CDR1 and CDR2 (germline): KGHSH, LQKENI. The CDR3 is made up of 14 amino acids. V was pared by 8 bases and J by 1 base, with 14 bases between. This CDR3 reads CASGTRGSNTEAFF. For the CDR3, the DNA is TGTGCCAGCGGAACTAGGGGCTCGAACACTGAAGCTTTCTTT.

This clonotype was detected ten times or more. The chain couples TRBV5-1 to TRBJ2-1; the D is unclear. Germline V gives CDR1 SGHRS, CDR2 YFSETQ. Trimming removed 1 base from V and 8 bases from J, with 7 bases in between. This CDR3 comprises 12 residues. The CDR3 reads CASSLPTDEQFF. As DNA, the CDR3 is TGCGCCAGCAGCTTGCCCACAGATGAGCAGTTCTTC.